The rows below give T cell receptor beta chains drawn from one sample of a study of metastatic and nonmetastatic thyroid tumors. TCRdb ran MiXCR on the PCR reads. Found here are roughly 13,000 clones, 25% to 30% of them singletons; the top ten hold roughly 3.8%. Sequencing input: blood. The origin of the receptors is a female donor with papillary thyroid cancer or a benign thyroid nodule (not recorded which). Some clones in this sample may be carry-over from other donors' samples. Both conserved end residues are part of each CDR3. Each record gives: CDR3 DNA, CDR3 protein, J gene, clone size, V gene, D gene. A D gene is named only where the DNA matches it firmly. A clone size is listed for some rows: how often the clone was seen (once, few, many), or a class if it is expanded.

cdr3_nt: TGTGCCAGCAGCCCCGCCCGAGAAAGGCAGTTCTTC
cdr3_aa: CASSPARERQFF
j_call: TRBJ2-1
clone_size: -
v_call: TRBV7-2
d_call: -

cdr3_nt: TGTGCCAGCAGTTATTCGGGGGCCCGGGGTACGCAGTATTTT
cdr3_aa: CASSYSGARGTQYF
j_call: TRBJ2-3
clone_size: medium-sized
v_call: TRBV6-6
d_call: -

cdr3_nt: TGCGCCAGCAGCCAAGATAGGCGAGGCGCCTACAACGAGCAGTACTTC
cdr3_aa: CASSQDRRGAYNEQYF
j_call: TRBJ2-7
clone_size: medium-sized
v_call: TRBV4-1
d_call: -

cdr3_nt: TGTGCCAGCAGCCAAGAACGGACAAGGGGAATGTACGAGCAGTACTTC
cdr3_aa: CASSQERTRGMYEQYF
j_call: TRBJ2-7
clone_size: once
v_call: TRBV4-2
d_call: -

cdr3_nt: TGTGCCAGTAGTTTGGGACTGGATAAAGAGACCCAGTACTTC
cdr3_aa: CASSLGLDKETQYF
j_call: TRBJ2-5
clone_size: many
v_call: TRBV19
d_call: -

cdr3_nt: TGTGCCAGCAGTTACTCGACCGCGGGAGGAACCGGGGAGCTGTTTTTT
cdr3_aa: CASSYSTAGGTGELFF
j_call: TRBJ2-2
clone_size: medium-sized
v_call: TRBV6-5
d_call: TRBD2

cdr3_nt: TGTGCCAGCAGCTTAGAGACGTACTCCGGGGGCTACACCTTC
cdr3_aa: CASSLETYSGGYTF
j_call: TRBJ1-2
clone_size: many
v_call: TRBV7-9
d_call: -

cdr3_nt: TGTGCCAGCAGCCTACAGGAGAACACTGAAGCTTTCTTT
cdr3_aa: CASSLQENTEAFF
j_call: TRBJ1-1
clone_size: medium-sized
v_call: TRBV2
d_call: -

cdr3_nt: TGTGCCAGCAGCCCAGCCTCGGGACTAGCGGGAGTTGTCGGGGAGCTGTTTTTT
cdr3_aa: CASSPASGLAGVVGELFF
j_call: TRBJ2-2
clone_size: few
v_call: TRBV6-2/TRBV6-3
d_call: TRBD2

cdr3_nt: TGTGCCAGCAGCCTTACCTACGAGCAGTACTTC
cdr3_aa: CASSLTYEQYF
j_call: TRBJ2-7
clone_size: medium-sized
v_call: TRBV7-9
d_call: -

cdr3_nt: TGTGCCAGCAGCCCTAGGAGTACCCAAGAGACCCAGTACTTC
cdr3_aa: CASSPRSTQETQYF
j_call: TRBJ2-5
clone_size: many
v_call: TRBV7-9
d_call: -

cdr3_nt: TGTGCCACCAGTGTCAGGGGGCTCTCTGGGGCCAACTTCCTGACTTTC
cdr3_aa: CATSVRGLSGANFLTF
j_call: TRBJ2-6
clone_size: few
v_call: TRBV24-1
d_call: TRBD1

cdr3_nt: TGTGCCAGCAGTTACCTTGGGATAACTAATGGCTACACCTTC
cdr3_aa: CASSYLGITNGYTF
j_call: TRBJ1-2
clone_size: -
v_call: TRBV6-5
d_call: -

cdr3_nt: TGTGCCAGCAGTTCCCCGGGTCTGGATGGCTACACCTTC
cdr3_aa: CASSSPGLDGYTF
j_call: TRBJ1-2
clone_size: -
v_call: TRBV28
d_call: -

cdr3_nt: TGTGCCAGCAGTTACGGCGGGAGGGCCGGGGAGCTGTTTTTT
cdr3_aa: CASSYGGRAGELFF
j_call: TRBJ2-2
clone_size: -
v_call: TRBV6-2/TRBV6-3
d_call: TRBD2

cdr3_nt: TGTGCCAGCAGTCGAGCACAGGGGGCGGGACAGCCCCAGCATTTT
cdr3_aa: CASSRAQGAGQPQHF
j_call: TRBJ1-5
clone_size: medium-sized
v_call: TRBV12-3/TRBV12-4
d_call: TRBD1

cdr3_nt: TGCGCCAGCAGCACGGGGCTGAGCTCCTACGAGCAGTACTTC
cdr3_aa: CASSTGLSSYEQYF
j_call: TRBJ2-7
clone_size: -
v_call: TRBV5-1
d_call: -

cdr3_nt: TGTGCCAGCCGCAAACTTTGGAAAGAGCAGTTCTTC
cdr3_aa: CASRKLWKEQFF
j_call: TRBJ2-1
clone_size: -
v_call: TRBV6-2/TRBV6-3
d_call: -

cdr3_nt: TGCGCCAGCAGACAGGGACTAGGAGAGCTCGGCGGGGAGCTGTTTTTT
cdr3_aa: CASRQGLGELGGELFF
j_call: TRBJ2-2
clone_size: -
v_call: TRBV5-1
d_call: TRBD2

cdr3_nt: TGTGCCAGCAGCTTAAGGCTAGCGGGTCTCGAAAATGAGCAGTTCTTC
cdr3_aa: CASSLRLAGLENEQFF
j_call: TRBJ2-1
clone_size: -
v_call: TRBV7-3
d_call: TRBD2

cdr3_nt: TGTGCCCGCAGCCACCTCTACACAGATACGCAGTATTTT
cdr3_aa: CARSHLYTDTQYF
j_call: TRBJ2-3
clone_size: -
v_call: TRBV7-2
d_call: -

cdr3_nt: -
cdr3_aa: CASSDWGSGAHF
j_call: TRBJ2-7
clone_size: medium-sized
v_call: TRBV6-4
d_call: -

cdr3_nt: TGTGCCACCAGTCCGGCACCGGCTAGCACAGATACGCAGTATTTT
cdr3_aa: CATSPAPASTDTQYF
j_call: TRBJ2-3
clone_size: medium-sized
v_call: TRBV24-1
d_call: -

cdr3_nt: TGTGCCAGCAGCCAAGTAAACTATGGCTACACCTTC
cdr3_aa: CASSQVNYGYTF
j_call: TRBJ1-2
clone_size: many
v_call: TRBV3-1
d_call: -

cdr3_nt: TGCAGTGCCAGTCAGGGTGGGAGGTCCGACCACGAGCAGTACTTC
cdr3_aa: CSASQGGRSDHEQYF
j_call: TRBJ2-7
clone_size: medium-sized
v_call: TRBV20-1
d_call: -

cdr3_nt: TGTGCCACCAGCAGAGATACCCTCGCCGGGACCCGCACAGATACGCAGTATTTT
cdr3_aa: CATSRDTLAGTRTDTQYF
j_call: TRBJ2-3
clone_size: -
v_call: TRBV15
d_call: -